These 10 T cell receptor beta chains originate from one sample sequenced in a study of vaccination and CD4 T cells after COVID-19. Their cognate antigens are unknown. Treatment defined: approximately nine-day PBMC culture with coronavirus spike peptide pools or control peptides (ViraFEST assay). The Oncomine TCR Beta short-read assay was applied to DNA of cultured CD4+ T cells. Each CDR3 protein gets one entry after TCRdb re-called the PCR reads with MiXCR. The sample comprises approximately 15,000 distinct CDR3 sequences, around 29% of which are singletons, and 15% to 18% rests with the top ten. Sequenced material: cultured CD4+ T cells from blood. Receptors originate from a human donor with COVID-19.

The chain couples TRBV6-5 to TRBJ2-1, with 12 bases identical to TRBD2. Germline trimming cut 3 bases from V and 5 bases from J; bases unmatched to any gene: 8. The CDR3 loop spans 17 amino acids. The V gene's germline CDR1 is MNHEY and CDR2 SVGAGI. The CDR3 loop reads CASSYTSGGRLNNEQFF. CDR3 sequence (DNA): TGTGCCAGCAGTTATACTAGCGGGGGGAGATTAAACAATGAGCAGTTCTTC.

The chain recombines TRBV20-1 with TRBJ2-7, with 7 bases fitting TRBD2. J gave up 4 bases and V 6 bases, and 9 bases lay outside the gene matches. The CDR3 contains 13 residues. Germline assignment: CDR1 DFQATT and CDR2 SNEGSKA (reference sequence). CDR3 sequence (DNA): TGCAGTGCGTCATCTACTAGCGTTTACGAGCAGTACTTC. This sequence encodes CSASSTSVYEQYF.

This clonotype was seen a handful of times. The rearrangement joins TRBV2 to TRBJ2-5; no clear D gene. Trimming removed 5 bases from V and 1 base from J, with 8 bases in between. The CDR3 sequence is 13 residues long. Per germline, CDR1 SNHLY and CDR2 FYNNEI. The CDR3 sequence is CASSLRSQETQYF. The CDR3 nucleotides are TGTGCCAGCAGTCTCCGCAGCCAAGAGACCCAGTACTTC.

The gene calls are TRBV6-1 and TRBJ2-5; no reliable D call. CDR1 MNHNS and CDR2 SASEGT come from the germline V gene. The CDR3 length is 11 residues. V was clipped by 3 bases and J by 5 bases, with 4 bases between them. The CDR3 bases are TGTGCCAGCAGTGATTTGGAGACCCAGTACTTC. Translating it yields CASSDLETQYF.

The CDR3 region is CASSHPAGGNEKLFF. CDR3 sequence (DNA): TGTGCCAGCAGTCATCCCGCAGGGGGTAATGAAAAACTGTTTTTT. V and J are TRBV25-1 and TRBJ1-4, with 7 bases identical to TRBD1. Per the germline V gene, CDR1 is MGHDK and CDR2 is SYGVNS. This CDR3 has 15 amino acids. V dropped 5 bases and J dropped 4; count of bases not matched to a gene: 7. Combining the CDR3 with reference TRBV25-1 and TRBJ1-4 gives the whole variable domain EADIYQTPRYLVIGTGKKITLECSQTMGHDKMYWYQQDPGMELHLIHYSYGVNSTEKGDLSSESTVSRIRTEHFPLTLESARPSHTSQYLCASSHPAGGNEKLFFGSGTQLSVL.

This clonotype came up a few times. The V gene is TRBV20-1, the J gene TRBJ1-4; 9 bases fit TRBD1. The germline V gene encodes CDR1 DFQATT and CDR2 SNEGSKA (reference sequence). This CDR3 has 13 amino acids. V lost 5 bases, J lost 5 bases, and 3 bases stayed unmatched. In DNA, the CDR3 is TGCAGTGCTCGACAGGGGGGGAATGAAAAACTGTTTTTT. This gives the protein CSARQGGNEKLFF.

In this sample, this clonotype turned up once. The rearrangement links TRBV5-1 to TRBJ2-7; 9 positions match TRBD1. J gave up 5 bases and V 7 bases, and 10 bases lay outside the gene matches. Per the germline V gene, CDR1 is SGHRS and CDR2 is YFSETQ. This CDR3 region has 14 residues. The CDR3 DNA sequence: TGCGCCAGCGCAACAGGGGGCGCATCCGACGAGCAGTACTTC. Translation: CASATGGASDEQYF.

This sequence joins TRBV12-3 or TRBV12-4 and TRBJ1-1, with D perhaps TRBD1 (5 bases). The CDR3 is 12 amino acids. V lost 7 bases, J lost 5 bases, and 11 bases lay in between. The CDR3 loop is CASMAGLTEAFF. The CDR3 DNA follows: TGTGCCAGCATGGCAGGGCTGACTGAAGCTTTCTTT.

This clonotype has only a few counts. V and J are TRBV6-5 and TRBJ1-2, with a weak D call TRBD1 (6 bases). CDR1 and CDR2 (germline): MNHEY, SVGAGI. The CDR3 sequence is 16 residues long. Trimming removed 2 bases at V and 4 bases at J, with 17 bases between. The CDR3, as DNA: TGTGCCAGCAGTTACATCTTGTCAGGGGTCCTCTATGGCTACACCTTC. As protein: CASSYILSGVLYGYTF.

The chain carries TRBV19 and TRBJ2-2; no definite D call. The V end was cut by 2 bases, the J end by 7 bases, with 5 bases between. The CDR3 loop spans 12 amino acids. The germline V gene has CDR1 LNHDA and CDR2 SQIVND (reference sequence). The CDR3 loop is CASSIYGGELFF. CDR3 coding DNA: TGTGCCAGTAGTATATACGGCGGGGAGCTGTTTTTT.